This T cell receptor (beta chain) was recorded in a study of cytomegalovirus exposure and HLA in healthy donors. Findings and limits, study-wide: Donor immune exposure was known only as CMV serostatus.

As regards this clone: What it binds is unknown.

Germline loops: CDR1 LGHNA, CDR2 YNFKEQ. This CDR3 has 17 residues. Trimming at V came to 1 base and at J to 8 bases, leaving 8 bases not matched to a gene. The PCR contained 60 Vbeta and 13 Jbeta primers. Authors' methods: In a later analysis, the count reached 80 million or so unique TCR beta chains, with around 11 million shared. The assay was immunoSEQ multiplex PCR, and TCRdb's table has in-frame clones only and misses some. V and J calls plus clone size are reproduced from that table; the DNA served to infer D and trimming. The data hold roughly 180,000 clones, with 75% observed a single time. This TCR was sampled from a female donor in good health and CMV-seronegative. The material sequenced was PBMCs. This chain links TRBV4-2 with TRBJ2-1; 13 bases line up with TRBD2. The CDR3 DNA sequence: TGTGCCAGCAGCCAAGCGGGGGGGGGACTAGCGGGGCATGAGCAGTTCTTC. Translated: CASSQAGGGLAGHEQFF.